These 8 T cell receptor beta chains were sequenced from one sample in a study of T cell repertoires in cytomegalovirus infection. From the reads, TCRdb called clonotypes with MiXCR, one entry per CDR3 protein. Of approximately 300,000 distinct CDR3 sequences in the sample, roughly 25% were seen once. Their antigen targets remain unknown. The sequenced sample was cultured PBMCs, obtained from culture after CMV antigen stimulation. All receptors derive from a human donor in good health (CMV status not recorded). Some clones in this sample may be carry-over from other donors' samples.

The chain recombines TRBV28 with TRBJ2-1, with 11 bases identical to TRBD2. Looked up from germline, CDR1 is MDHEN and CDR2 is SYDVKM. V shed 9 bases, J shed 6 bases, and the junction held 7 bases outside the gene matches. The CDR3 spans 14 residues. The CDR3 is CASQTSGMGNEQFF. In DNA, the CDR3 is TGTGCCAGTCAGACTAGCGGGATGGGCAATGAGCAGTTCTTC.

This clonotype was observed a few times. The chain carries TRBV29-1 and TRBJ1-2; D call uncertain. The CDR3 totals 13 residues. Per germline, CDR1 SQVTM and CDR2 ANQGSEA. Deletions cut 4 bases from V and 1 base from J, with 10 bases between. CDR3 DNA: TGCAGCGTTGGGGAAACACTTAACTATGGCTACACCTTC. Translation gives CSVGETLNYGYTF.

A remark on this clonotype: A much more abundant neighbour one base away suggests this may be a read error. The CDR3 does not close with the conserved phenylalanine or tryptophan, likely indicating a read error. The J gene is TRBJ2-3, the V gene TRBV11-2; 8 bases are a match to TRBD2. Germline V gene data show CDR1 as SGHAT and CDR2 as FQNNGV. The CDR3 has 15 residues. The V and J ends lost 0 bases and 8 bases, in that order; junction bases with no gene match: 7. The CDR3 is CASSLEAGEAVTQYY. The CDR3, as DNA: TGTGCCAGCAGCTTAGAAGCGGGGGAGGCGGTTACGCAGTATTAT.

The V call is TRBV12-3 or TRBV12-4, the J call TRBJ2-5, with D perhaps being TRBD1 or TRBD2 (5 bases each). The V and J ends lost 4 bases and 2 bases respectively, with 8 bases between them. This CDR3 has 13 residues. Here the CDR3 DNA reads TGTGCCAGCAGTTGGGGGTCACAAGAGACCCAGTACTTC. Its protein product is CASSWGSQETQYF.

This chain links TRBV7-9 with TRBJ2-7, with D perhaps being TRBD1 or TRBD2 (5 bases each). CDR3 size: 13 residues. Germline lookup yields CDR1 SEHNR and CDR2 FQNEAQ (reference sequence). CDR3 nucleotides: TGTGCCAGCAGCTTAGAGGGGTGGACTTTTCTGGACGTC. It encodes CASSLEGWTFLDV.

This chain links TRBV18 with TRBJ1-6, with 7 bases lining up with TRBD1. J was trimmed by 6 bases and V by 6 bases; bases with no gene match: 5. The CDR3 consists of 14 residues. Germline-derived CDR1 and CDR2 are KGHSH and LQKENI. The CDR3 DNA reads as TGTGCCAGCTCCCTAGGGACAGCTAATTCACCCCTCCACTTT. Its protein product is CASSLGTANSPLHF.

The rearrangement joins TRBV11-3 to TRBJ2-3, with 7 nucleotides matching TRBD2. The V gene end was trimmed by 0 bases and the J gene end by 8 bases; junction bases not matched to a gene: 11. This CDR3 is 16 amino acids long. Germline V gene data show CDR1 as SGHNT and CDR2 as YENEEA. The CDR3 region is CASSLDLTSERFTQYF. The DNA of the CDR3 is TGTGCCAGCAGCTTAGATCTAACTAGCGAGCGGTTTACGCAGTATTTT.

This chain connects TRBV11-2 to TRBJ1-5, with D unresolved. The length of the CDR3 is 13 residues. With 6 bases removed from V and 1 base from J, the gap between germline ends came to 7 bases. Germline CDR1 reads SGHAT; CDR2 reads FQNNGV. CDR3 nucleotides: TGTGCCAGCAGTAGAGGCAGCAATCAGCCCCAGCATTTT. Translation: CASSRGSNQPQHF.